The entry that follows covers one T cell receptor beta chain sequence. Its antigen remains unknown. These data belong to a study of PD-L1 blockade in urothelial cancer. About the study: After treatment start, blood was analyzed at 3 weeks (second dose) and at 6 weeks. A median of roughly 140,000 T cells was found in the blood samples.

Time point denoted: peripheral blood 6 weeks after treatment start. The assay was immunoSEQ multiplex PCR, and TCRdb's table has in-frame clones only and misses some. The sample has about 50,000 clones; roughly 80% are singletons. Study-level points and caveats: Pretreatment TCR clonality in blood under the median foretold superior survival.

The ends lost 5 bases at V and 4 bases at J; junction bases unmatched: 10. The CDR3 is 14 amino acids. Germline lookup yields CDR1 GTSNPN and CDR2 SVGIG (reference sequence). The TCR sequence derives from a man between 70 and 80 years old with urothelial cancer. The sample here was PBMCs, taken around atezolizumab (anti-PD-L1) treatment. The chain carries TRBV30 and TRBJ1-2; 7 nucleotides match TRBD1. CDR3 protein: CAWQTGVYGYGYTF. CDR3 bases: TGTGCCTGGCAAACAGGGGTTTATGGCTATGGCTACACCTTC.